The rows below give T cell receptor beta chains drawn from one sample of a study of technical replicates of blood from a handful of donors. The table came from immunoSEQ multiplex PCR; TCRdb's copy has only in-frame clones and leaves some out. Among roughly 69,000 clones listed, nearly 98% were seen once. The sample taken for sequencing was T cells isolated from PBMCs. The receptors here all came from a human donor in good health. CDR3s include the opening cysteine and the closing phenylalanine or tryptophan. A D gene is named only where the DNA matches it firmly.

j_call: TRBJ2-7
d_call: .
v_call: TRBV2
cdr3_aa: CAQRGIYSYEQYF
cdr3_nt: TGTGCCCAACGGGGGATATACTCCTACGAGCAGTACTTC

j_call: TRBJ1-2
d_call: .
v_call: TRBV19
cdr3_aa: CASYMINSLGGYTF
cdr3_nt: TGTGCCAGTTATATGATAAACAGCCTCGGTGGCTACACCTTC

j_call: TRBJ1-2
d_call: .
v_call: TRBV6-6
cdr3_aa: CASSYSMRAGDYGYTF
cdr3_nt: TGTGCCAGCAGTTACTCGATGCGGGCAGGGGACTATGGCTACACCTTC

j_call: TRBJ2-7
d_call: .
v_call: TRBV19
cdr3_aa: CASSSIRASSEQYF
cdr3_nt: TGTGCCAGTAGTAGTATCAGGGCCTCCTCCGAGCAGTACTTC

j_call: TRBJ2-2
d_call: TRBD2
v_call: TRBV7-9
cdr3_aa: CASSFNLSGIKTGELFF
cdr3_nt: TGTGCCAGCAGTTTTAACCTAAGCGGGATCAAGACCGGGGAGCTGTTTTTT

j_call: TRBJ2-7
d_call: TRBD1
v_call: TRBV28
cdr3_aa: CASSLGGTGEGYEQYF
cdr3_nt: TGTGCCAGCAGTTTAGGCGGGACAGGGGAGGGATACGAGCAGTACTTC

j_call: TRBJ2-7
d_call: .
v_call: TRBV27
cdr3_aa: CASSLGPAYEQYF
cdr3_nt: TGTGCCAGCAGTTTAGGGCCAGCCTACGAGCAGTACTTC

j_call: TRBJ2-7
d_call: TRBD1
v_call: TRBV19
cdr3_aa: CASSIGTAYEQYF
cdr3_nt: TGTGCCAGTAGTATCGGGACAGCCTACGAGCAGTACTTC

j_call: TRBJ1-1
d_call: .
v_call: TRBV5-1
cdr3_aa: CASSFGQGGEAFF
cdr3_nt: TGCGCCAGCAGCTTCGGGCAGGGCGGTGAAGCTTTCTTT

j_call: TRBJ2-7
d_call: TRBD2
v_call: TRBV7-2
cdr3_aa: CASSLRLAGGNEQYF
cdr3_nt: TGTGCCAGCAGCTTACGGCTAGCGGGAGGTAATGAGCAGTACTTC

j_call: TRBJ2-1
d_call: TRBD1
v_call: TRBV19
cdr3_aa: CASSKIPQTGTTGVGLEGQFF
cdr3_nt: TGTGCCAGTAGTAAAATTCCCCAGACAGGGACAACTGGTGTAGGATTGGAAGGGCAGTTCTTC

j_call: TRBJ2-5
d_call: TRBD2
v_call: TRBV28
cdr3_aa: CASNLPREERGQETQYF
cdr3_nt: TGTGCCAGCAACCTTCCGCGGGAAGAGCGGGGGCAAGAGACCCAGTACTTC

j_call: TRBJ1-2
d_call: .
v_call: TRBV2
cdr3_aa: CASRGVNYGYTF
cdr3_nt: TGTGCCAGCCGAGGAGTAAACTATGGCTACACCTTC

j_call: TRBJ1-5
d_call: .
v_call: TRBV19
cdr3_aa: CASSIRFDQPQHF
cdr3_nt: TGTGCCAGTAGTATCCGGTTTGATCAGCCCCAGCATTTT

j_call: TRBJ2-1
d_call: TRBD2
v_call: TRBV27
cdr3_aa: CASSLAGGNEQFF
cdr3_nt: TGTGCCAGCAGCCTAGCGGGAGGGAATGAGCAGTTCTTC

j_call: TRBJ2-1
d_call: TRBD2
v_call: TRBV5-5
cdr3_aa: CASSFGRVGNNEQFF
cdr3_nt: TGTGCCAGCAGCTTCGGGAGGGTGGGTAACAATGAGCAGTTCTTC

j_call: TRBJ2-7
d_call: TRBD1
v_call: TRBV28
cdr3_aa: CASSQEQGSFYEQYF
cdr3_nt: TGTGCCAGCAGTCAGGAACAGGGGTCTTTCTACGAGCAGTACTTC

j_call: TRBJ1-1
d_call: TRBD1
v_call: TRBV5-8
cdr3_aa: CASSFGTGGLSEAFF
cdr3_nt: TGTGCCAGCAGCTTTGGGACAGGGGGCCTTAGTGAAGCTTTCTTT

j_call: TRBJ1-5
d_call: TRBD1
v_call: TRBV19
cdr3_aa: CASSKTGGVNSNQPQHF
cdr3_nt: TGTGCCAGTAGTAAAACAGGGGGAGTGAATAGCAATCAGCCCCAGCATTTT

j_call: TRBJ1-1
d_call: .
v_call: TRBV15
cdr3_aa: CATSRDLTGNTEAFF
cdr3_nt: TGTGCCACCAGCAGAGATCTCACAGGGAACACTGAAGCTTTCTTT

j_call: TRBJ1-4
d_call: TRBD1
v_call: TRBV10-3
cdr3_aa: CAISQGAINEKLFF
cdr3_nt: TGTGCCATTAGTCAGGGGGCGATTAACGAAAAACTGTTTTTT

j_call: TRBJ2-1
d_call: .
v_call: TRBV11-2
cdr3_aa: CASSLVTGVEYNEQFF
cdr3_nt: TGTGCCAGCAGCTTAGTCACGGGAGTGGAGTACAATGAGCAGTTCTTC